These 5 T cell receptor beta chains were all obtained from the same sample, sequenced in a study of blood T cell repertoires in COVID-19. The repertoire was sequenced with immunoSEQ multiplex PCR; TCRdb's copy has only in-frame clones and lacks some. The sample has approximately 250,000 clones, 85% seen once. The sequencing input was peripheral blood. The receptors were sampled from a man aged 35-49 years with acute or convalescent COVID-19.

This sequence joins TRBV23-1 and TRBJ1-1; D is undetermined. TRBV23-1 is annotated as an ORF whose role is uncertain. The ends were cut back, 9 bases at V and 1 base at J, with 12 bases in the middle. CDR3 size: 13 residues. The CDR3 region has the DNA TGCGCCAGACCGGGAGAGAAGAACACTGAAGCTTTCTTT. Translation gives CARPGEKNTEAFF.

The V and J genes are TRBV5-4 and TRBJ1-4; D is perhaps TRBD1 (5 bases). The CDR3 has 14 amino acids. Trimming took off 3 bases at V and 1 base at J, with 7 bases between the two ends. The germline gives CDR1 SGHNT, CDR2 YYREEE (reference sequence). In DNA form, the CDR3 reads TGTGCCAGCAGCTCGCAGGGAACTAATGAAAAACTGTTTTTT. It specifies CASSSQGTNEKLFF.

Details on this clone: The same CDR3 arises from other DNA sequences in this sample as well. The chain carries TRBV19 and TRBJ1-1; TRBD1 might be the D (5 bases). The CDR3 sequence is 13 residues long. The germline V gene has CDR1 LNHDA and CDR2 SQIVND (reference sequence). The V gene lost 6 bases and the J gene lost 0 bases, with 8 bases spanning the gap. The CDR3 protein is CASSSGLNTEAFF. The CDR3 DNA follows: TGTGCCAGTAGCTCAGGGTTGAACACTGAAGCTTTCTTT.

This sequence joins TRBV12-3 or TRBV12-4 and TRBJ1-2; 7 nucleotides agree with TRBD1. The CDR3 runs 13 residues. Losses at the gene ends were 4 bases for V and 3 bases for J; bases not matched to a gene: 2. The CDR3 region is CASSSGTDYGYTF. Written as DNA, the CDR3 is TGTGCCAGCAGTTCCGGGACAGACTATGGCTACACCTTC.

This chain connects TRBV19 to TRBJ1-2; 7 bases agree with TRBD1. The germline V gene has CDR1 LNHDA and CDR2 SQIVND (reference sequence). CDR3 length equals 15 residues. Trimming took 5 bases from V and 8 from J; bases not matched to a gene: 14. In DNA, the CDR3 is TGTGCCAGTAGTCCTACGGGACAGTGGGGGCGCGGCTACACCTTC. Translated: CASSPTGQWGRGYTF.